What follows are 14 T cell receptor beta chains derived from one specimen sequenced in a study of cytomegalovirus exposure and HLA in healthy donors. 60 Vbeta and 13 Jbeta primers were used in PCR. Libraries were prepared by immunoSEQ multiplex PCR; TCRdb keeps only in-frame clonotypes and omits some of them. This sample has some 100,000 clones; roughly three quarters occur once, and the top ten carry under 4.5%. Sequenced sample: PBMCs. Receptors originate from a woman aged 45-59 years in good health and CMV-seropositive.

This chain uses TRBV19 with TRBJ2-3; 7 positions agree with TRBD2. Germline-derived CDR1 and CDR2 are LNHDA and SQIVND (reference sequence). J lost 3 bases, V lost 5 bases, and 8 bases had no gene match. CDR3 length equals 15 residues. The CDR3 DNA reads TGTGCCAGTAGTCCGCCAGCGGGACGTACAGATACGCAGTATTTT. Its translation: CASSPPAGRTDTQYF.

The chain has TRBV19 and TRBJ2-3; 10 bases line up with TRBD1. CDR1 LNHDA and CDR2 SQIVND come from the germline V gene (reference sequence). The V gene end was trimmed by 9 bases and the J gene end by 2 bases; junction bases not matched to a gene: 5. The CDR3 spans 14 residues. The CDR3 spells CASTDRGFTDTQYF. In nucleotides, the CDR3 is TGTGCCAGCACGGACAGGGGGTTCACAGATACGCAGTATTTT. The full variable domain, rest sourced from reference TRBV19 and TRBJ2-3, is DGGITQSPKYLFRKEGQNVTLSCEQNLNHDAMYWYRQDPGQGLRLIYYSQIVNDFQKGDIAEGYSVSREKKESFPLTVTSAQKNPTAFYLCASTDRGFTDTQYFGPGTRLTVL.

The genes are TRBV4-1 and TRBJ1-5; D might be TRBD1 (5 bases). CDR3 length equals 17 residues. The germline gives CDR1 MGHRA, CDR2 YSYEKL. V was shortened by 4 bases and J by 3 bases, with 19 bases between the two germline ends. Here the CDR3 DNA reads TGCGCCAGCAGCCTACGATTTAATGCAGGGATCAATCAGCCCCAGCATTTT. Protein product: CASSLRFNAGINQPQHF.

V is TRBV7-6 and J is TRBJ1-5; no clear D gene. Germline assignment: CDR1 SGHVS and CDR2 FNYEAQ. The CDR3 runs to 15 residues. Trimming left V 1 base short and J 0 bases short, with 7 bases between. This CDR3 reads CASSLGGGSNQPQHF. CDR3 nucleotides: TGTGCCAGCAGCTTAGGAGGCGGTAGCAATCAGCCCCAGCATTTT. Variable domain in full (rest from reference TRBV7-6 and TRBJ1-5): GAGVSQSPRYKVTKRGQDVALRCDPISGHVSLYWYRQALGQGPEFLTYFNYEAQQDKSGLPNDRFSAERPEGSISTLTIQRTEQRDSAMYRCASSLGGGSNQPQHFGDGTRLSIL.

The chain's CDR3 is CASGRRDRFSYEQYF. Written as DNA, the CDR3 is TGTGCCAGCGGGCGGAGGGACAGGTTTTCCTACGAGCAGTACTTC. The gene calls are TRBV21-1 and TRBJ2-7; the table calls TRBD1, which could not be checked here. TRBV21-1 is reported as a pseudogene. The CDR3 consists of 15 residues.

The chain recombines TRBV7-6 with TRBJ2-3, with D perhaps matching TRBD1 (6 bases). V was cut by 0 bases and J by 3 bases, with 19 bases left in between. Germline assignment: CDR1 SGHVS and CDR2 FNYEAQ. This CDR3 is built from 18 residues. This CDR3 reads CASSLAPLEYRVTDTQYF. For the CDR3, the DNA is TGTGCCAGCAGCTTAGCACCGCTAGAATACAGGGTGACAGATACGCAGTATTTT.

The sample holds a few counts of this clone. The chain couples TRBV27 to TRBJ2-7; D perhaps matches TRBD1 (6 bases). With 3 bases removed from V and 7 bases from J, the gap between germline ends came to 10 bases. This CDR3 has 12 residues. Germline-derived CDR1 and CDR2 are MNHEY and SMNVEV (reference sequence). CDR3 in DNA: TGTGCCAGCAGTTTTCTGCAGGGGGAGCAGTACTTC. Translation: CASSFLQGEQYF.

The table lists this clone with a count of one. This rearrangement joins TRBV27 to TRBJ2-1; D ambiguous. The V and J ends lost 6 bases and 2 bases respectively, with 11 bases between them. The CDR3 spans 14 residues. Germline V CDR1 and CDR2: MNHEY, SMNVEV (reference sequence). In DNA, the CDR3 is TGTGCCAGCAGACCCCGACAAGCCTACAATGAGCAGTTCTTC. Protein: CASRPRQAYNEQFF.

This chain uses TRBV5-4 with TRBJ2-3; D perhaps matches TRBD1 (6 bases). V dropped 2 bases and J dropped 4 bases, with 11 bases sitting between them. Looked up from germline, CDR1 is SGHNT and CDR2 is YYREEE (reference sequence). The CDR3 runs 14 residues. CDR3 coding DNA: TGTGCCAGCAGCTTATACAGGGAATCAGATACGCAGTATTTT. It is translated as CASSLYRESDTQYF.

The V call is TRBV6-5, the J call TRBJ2-1; weak D call: TRBD1 (6 bases). The V end was cut by 5 bases, the J end by 6 bases, with 17 bases between. The CDR3 runs 15 residues. The V gene's germline CDR1 is MNHEY and CDR2 SVGAGI. The CDR3 bases are TGTGCCAGCAGTACTTTACAGGGTACTCGCAATGAGCAGTTCTTC. Protein sequence: CASSTLQGTRNEQFF.

The J gene is TRBJ2-2, the V gene TRBV5-8; 7 bases fit TRBD1. The CDR3 has 17 residues. With 1 base clipped from V and 6 bases from J, the junction kept 12 bases outside the gene matches. Germline loops: CDR1 SGHTS, CDR2 YDEGEE. The CDR3 DNA follows: TGTGCCAGCAGCTTGCCTGGGACAGCCTTTTGGCCCGGGGAGCTGTTTTTT. It translates to CASSLPGTAFWPGELFF.

The gene calls are TRBV6-6 and TRBJ1-1; D is ambiguous. CDR1 and CDR2 from the germline V gene are MNHNY and SVGAGI (reference sequence). V lost 2 bases and J 3 bases, leaving 4 bases between the germline ends. The CDR3 totals 12 residues. The CDR3 loop is CASSYQDTEAFF. The CDR3 DNA sequence: TGTGCCAGCAGTTACCAGGACACTGAAGCTTTCTTT.

The genes are TRBV27 and TRBJ2-7; 8 nucleotides align to TRBD2. With V trimmed by 3 bases and J by 2 bases, 3 bases remained unmatched. This CDR3 is built from 14 residues. The germline V gene encodes CDR1 MNHEY and CDR2 SMNVEV (reference sequence). The CDR3 sequence is CASSLGGGPYEQYF. The CDR3 DNA reads TGTGCCAGCAGTTTGGGCGGGGGGCCCTACGAGCAGTACTTC.

The genes are TRBV18 and TRBJ1-3; no firm D call. CDR3 length equals 15 residues. Germline values: CDR1 KGHSH, CDR2 LQKENI. V lost 6 bases and J lost 0, with 12 bases in between. CDR3 nucleotide sequence: TGTGCCAGCTCCCACGACACGAGCTCTGGAAACACCATATATTTT. Translating it yields CASSHDTSSGNTIYF. Full variable domain (outside the CDR3, taken from reference TRBV18 and TRBJ1-3): NAGVMQNPRHLVRRRGQEARLRCSPMKGHSHVYWYRQLPEEGLKFMVYLQKENIIDESGMPKERFSAEFPKEGPSILRIQQVVRGDSAAYFCASSHDTSSGNTIYFGEGSWLTVV.